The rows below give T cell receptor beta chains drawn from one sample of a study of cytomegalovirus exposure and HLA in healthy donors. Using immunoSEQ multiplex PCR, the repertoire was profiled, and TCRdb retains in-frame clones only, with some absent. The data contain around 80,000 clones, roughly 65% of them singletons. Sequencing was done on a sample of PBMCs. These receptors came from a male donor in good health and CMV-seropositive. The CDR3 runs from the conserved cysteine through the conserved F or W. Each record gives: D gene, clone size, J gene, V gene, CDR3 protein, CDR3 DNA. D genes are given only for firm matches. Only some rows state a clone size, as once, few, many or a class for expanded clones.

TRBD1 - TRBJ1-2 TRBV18 CASSPRDRDGYTF TGTGCCAGCTCACCACGGGACAGGGATGGCTACACCTTC
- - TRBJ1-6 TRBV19 CASMDSLNSPLHF TGTGCCAGTATGGACAGCCTTAATTCACCCCTCCACTTT
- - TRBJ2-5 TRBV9 CASSVGPQAQETQYF TGTGCCAGCAGCGTAGGCCCCCAAGCCCAAGAGACCCAGTACTTC
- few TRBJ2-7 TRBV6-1 CASSALVPFSYEQYF TGTGCCAGCAGTGCCCTAGTGCCTTTCTCCTACGAGCAGTACTTC
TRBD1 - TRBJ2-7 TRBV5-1 CASSFTGTAYEQYF TGCGCCAGCAGCTTCACCGGGACAGCCTACGAGCAGTACTTC
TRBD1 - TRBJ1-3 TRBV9 CASSGQGGIGNTIYF TGTGCCAGCAGCGGCCAGGGGGGAATAGGAAACACCATATATTTT
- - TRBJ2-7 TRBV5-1 CASSLGTGHTYEQYF TGCGCCAGCAGCTTGGGAACGGGACACACCTACGAGCAGTACTTC
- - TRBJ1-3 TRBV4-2 CASSQERAAQGTIYF TGTGCCAGCAGCCAAGAGCGGGCCGCCCAAGGGACCATATATTTT
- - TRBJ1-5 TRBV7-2 CASSPGGYQPQHF TGTGCCAGCAGCCCGGGGGGATATCAGCCCCAGCATTTT
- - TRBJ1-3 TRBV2 CASRVSGNTIYF TGTGCCAGCCGGGTTTCTGGAAACACCATATATTTT
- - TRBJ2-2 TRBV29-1 CSVRGLRDTGELFF TGCAGCGTTCGGGGATTGAGGGACACCGGGGAGCTGTTTTTT
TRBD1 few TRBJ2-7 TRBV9 CASSGTGGPDSYEQYF TGTGCCAGCAGCGGGACAGGGGGCCCGGACTCCTACGAGCAGTACTTC
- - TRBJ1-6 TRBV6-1 CASSEQRFNSPLHF TGTGCCAGCAGTGAACAGCGCTTTAATTCACCCCTCCACTTT
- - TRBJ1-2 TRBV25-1 CASSPAARLRDYTF TGTGCCAGCAGCCCGGCGGCCAGGCTCAGGGACTACACCTTC
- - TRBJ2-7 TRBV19 CASTRGQGGF TGTGCCAGTACCCGGGGGCAGGGGGGATTC
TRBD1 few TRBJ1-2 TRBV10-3 CAISAAGGEPSYTF TGTGCCATCAGCGCAGCAGGGGGAGAGCCTAGCTACACCTTC
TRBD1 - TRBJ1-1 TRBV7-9 CASSYPTLGQGDTEAFF TGTGCCAGCAGCTATCCTACCCTCGGACAGGGCGACACTGAAGCTTTCTTT
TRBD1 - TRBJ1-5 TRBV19 CASSISQGAIGQPQHF TGTGCCAGTAGTATCAGTCAGGGGGCGATCGGTCAGCCCCAGCATTTT
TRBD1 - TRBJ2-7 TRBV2 CASSESAGGYEQYF TGTGCCAGCAGTGAATCGGCAGGGGGCTACGAGCAGTACTTC
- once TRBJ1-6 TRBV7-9 CASSLEGGESPLHF TGTGCCAGCAGCTTAGAAGGGGGAGAATCACCCCTCCACTTT
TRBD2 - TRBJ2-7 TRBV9 CASSPHGGGEHEQYF TGTGCCAGCAGCCCACATGGGGGAGGGGAACACGAGCAGTACTTC
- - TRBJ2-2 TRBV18 CASSREVYTGELFF TGTGCCAGCTCCCGCGAGGTCTACACCGGGGAGCTGTTTTTT
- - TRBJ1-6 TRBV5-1 CASRQGNSPLHF TGCGCCAGCAGGCAGGGAAATTCACCCCTCCACTTT
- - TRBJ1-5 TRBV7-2 CASSLGPSREGTRHF TGTGCCAGCAGCTTAGGTCCTTCCCGGGAGGGTACAAGGCATTTT
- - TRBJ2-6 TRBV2 CASAGSEGSGANVLTF TGTGCCAGCGCCGGGAGTGAGGGCTCTGGGGCCAACGTCCTGACTTTC
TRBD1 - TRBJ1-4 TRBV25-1 CASALGQVEKLFF TGTGCCAGCGCCTTAGGACAGGTTGAAAAACTGTTTTTT
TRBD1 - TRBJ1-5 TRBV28 CASSLDRVNQPQHF TGTGCCAGCAGTTTAGACAGGGTTAATCAGCCCCAGCATTTT
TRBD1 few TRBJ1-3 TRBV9 CASRSGTGPPSGNTIYF TGTGCCAGCAGGTCCGGGACAGGGCCTCCCTCTGGAAACACCATATATTTT
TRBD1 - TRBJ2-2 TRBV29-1 CSASTGGLNTGELFF TGCAGCGCTTCGACAGGGGGCCTGAACACCGGGGAGCTGTTTTTT
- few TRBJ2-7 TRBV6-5 CASSYDSTSYEQYF TGTGCCAGCAGTTACGACTCAACCTCCTACGAGCAGTACTTC
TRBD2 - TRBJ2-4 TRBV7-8 CASSPPSGGAENIQYF TGTGCCAGCAGCCCCCCTAGCGGGGGGGCCGAAAACATTCAGTACTTC
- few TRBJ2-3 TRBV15 CATSREGGGVADTQYF TGTGCCACCAGCAGAGAGGGGGGTGGGGTAGCAGATACGCAGTATTTT
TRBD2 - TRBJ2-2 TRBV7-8 CASSLDLAGVPGELFF TGTGCCAGCAGCTTAGACCTAGCGGGAGTACCCGGGGAGCTGTTTTTT
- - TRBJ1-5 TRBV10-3 CAISGEAGRSQPQHF TGTGCCATCAGTGGTGAGGCGGGTCGGAGTCAGCCCCAGCATTTT
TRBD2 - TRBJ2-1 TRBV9 CASSVLAGGENEQFF TGTGCCAGCAGCGTTCTAGCGGGAGGGGAGAATGAGCAGTTCTTC
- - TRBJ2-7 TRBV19 CASSIIAGFYEQYF TGTGCCAGTAGTATTATTGCAGGCTTCTACGAGCAGTACTTC
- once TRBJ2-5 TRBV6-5 CASSQYRAAQETQYF TGTGCCAGCAGTCAGTACAGGGCTGCCCAAGAGACCCAGTACTTC
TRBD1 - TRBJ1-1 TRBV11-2 CASSPDRGLSLRDTEAFF TGTGCCAGCAGCCCAGACAGGGGGCTATCTCTTCGGGACACTGAAGCTTTCTTT
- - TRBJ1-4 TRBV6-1 CASSELGGVDEKLFF TGTGCCAGCAGTGAATTGGGAGGAGTAGATGAAAAACTGTTTTTT
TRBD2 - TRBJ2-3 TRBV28 CASSFRLAGGTDTQYF TGTGCCAGCAGTTTTCGACTAGCGGGGGGCACAGATACGCAGTATTTT
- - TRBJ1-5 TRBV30 CAWSGTGFGQPQHF TGTGCCTGGAGTGGTACAGGGTTCGGTCAGCCCCAGCATTTT
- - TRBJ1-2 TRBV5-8 CASSLGQGTLYGYTF TGTGCCAGCAGCTTAGGGCAGGGGACGCTCTATGGCTACACCTTC
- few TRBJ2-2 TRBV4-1 CASSPGTPRTGELFF TGCGCCAGCAGCCCCGGGACTCCTAGAACCGGGGAGCTGTTTTTT
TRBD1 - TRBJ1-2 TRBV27 CASSDRVRGYTF TGTGCCAGCTCGGACAGGGTACGTGGCTACACCTTC
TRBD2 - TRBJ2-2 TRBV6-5 CASGGPSGVGGELFF TGTGCCAGCGGAGGGCCTAGCGGGGTTGGCGGGGAGCTGTTTTTT
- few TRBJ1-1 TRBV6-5 CASSSAGPLNTEAFF TGTGCCAGCAGTTCGGCAGGGCCCCTGAACACTGAAGCTTTCTTT
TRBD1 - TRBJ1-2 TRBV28 CASSPWRTGGGGYTF TGTGCCAGCAGTCCGTGGCGCACAGGGGGAGGAGGCTACACCTTC
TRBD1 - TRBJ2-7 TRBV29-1 CSVMGQSPSSEQYF TGCAGCGTGATGGGACAGTCCCCCTCCTCCGAGCAGTACTTC
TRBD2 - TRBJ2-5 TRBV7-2 CASSLGVRGRARETQYF TGTGCCAGCAGCTTAGGTGTTCGCGGGAGGGCCAGAGAGACCCAGTACTTC
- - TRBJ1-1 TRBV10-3 CAISGTNGEAFF TGTGCCATCAGTGGGACTAACGGTGAAGCTTTCTTT
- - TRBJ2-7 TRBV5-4 CASSLQVPPYEQYF TGTGCCAGCAGCTTACAGGTGCCTCCCTACGAGCAGTACTTC
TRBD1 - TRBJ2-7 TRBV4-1 CASSQAPGTDYEQYF TGCGCCAGCAGCCAAGCCCCCGGGACAGACTACGAGCAGTACTTC
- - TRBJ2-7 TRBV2 CASLYQGLRGHYEQYF TGTGCCAGCCTCTACCAAGGGCTCAGGGGACACTACGAGCAGTACTTC
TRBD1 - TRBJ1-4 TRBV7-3 CASSLSGTANEKLFF TGTGCCAGCAGCTTATCTGGGACAGCTAATGAAAAACTGTTTTTT
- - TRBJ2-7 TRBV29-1 CSVEGQPYEQYF TGCAGCGTTGAAGGACAGCCCTACGAGCAGTACTTC